Detailed here is one T cell receptor beta chain. Its specificity is unknown. This record comes from a study of T cell responses to AZD1222 COVID-19 vaccine. Study conclusions and caveats: Donors in the cohort were predominantly white British and more often female, and clonal diversity was possibly underestimated.

CDR3 size: 11 residues. Between the trimmed V and J ends, which lost 4 bases and 0 bases, there was a span of 0 bases. Clones were sequenced by immunoSEQ multiplex PCR, and TCRdb holds only the in-frame ones, with some missing. The top ten clones hold roughly 4% of a sample with some 170,000 clones, 75% to 90% of them seen once. The chain joins TRBV12-3 or TRBV12-4 to TRBJ2-5; no clear D gene. Sequenced material: peripheral blood, taken 28 days after the second dose of the MenACWY control vaccine. This clonotype originated in an adult who received the MenACWY meningococcal vaccine as a control. The CDR3 reads CASSYQETQYF. For the CDR3, the DNA is TGTGCCAGCAGTTACCAAGAGACCCAGTACTTC.